Given below is one TCR beta chain in context. Which antigen it targets is not known. The sample originates from a study of cytomegalovirus exposure and HLA in healthy donors (TCRdb year 2017). Describing the broader study: In an earlier analysis of under 600 of the donors, 276 Gb of sequence data and 117 million unique TCR beta sequences from roughly 180 million T cells were reported. An early release covering approximately 600 HLA-typed donors comprised about 290 gigabases of sequencing data and about 90 million unique TCR sequences. Among the approximately 400 genotyped donors, around 81% belonged to the genetic ancestry cluster associated with self-reported Caucasian donors. The study aimed to test whether cataloging public T cell receptors could reveal signatures of past pathogen exposure. The study profiled the T cell repertoires of 666 subjects by immunosequencing and related them to cytomegalovirus serostatus. In addition to the first cohort of roughly 700 subjects, a separate validation cohort of around 110 different subjects was used. The study combined high-throughput TCR immunosequencing, statistical association of individual TCRs with disease status, and machine learning to predict cytomegalovirus infection status. A later analysis re-analyzed previously published TCR beta repertoires from approximately 670 donors and added high-resolution HLA genotyping to study TCR occurrence patterns. In the later analysis, no new phenotypic data were used to find candidate immune exposures; instead, reliance was placed on TCR beta sequences and their occurrence across donors. To decide whether each TCR beta V gene segment behaved as functional or pseudogenic, an earlier analysis of approximately 600 of the donors relied on high-throughput TCR beta sequencing. Donor age, sex, ethnicity and CMV serostatus were compiled together with the repertoire data. Genome-wide SNP genotypes for about three fifths of the roughly 670 donors were used in a later genetic analysis, which treated that subset as a discovery cohort. All discovery cohort repertoires had been generated on a single sequencing platform. HLA typing covered class I and class II loci at four-digit resolution. The number of donors typed differed by locus, with 629-630 for A, B, C, DRB1 and DQB1, about 500 for DQA1, 600 to 610 for DPA1, and under 490 for DPB1. About five DR-DQ haplotypes were treated as single units for association and clustering because of strong linkage in the cohort. On average, roughly 200,000 unique TCR beta nucleotide sequences were sequenced per donor among fewer than 500 genotyped donors of the cohort, with roughly 18% of those sequences being non-productive. What the study reported, not specific to this receptor: Roughly uniform sequencing depth across donors was assumed in presence/absence analyses, although this assumption may not hold. The 87-base-pair reads could not distinguish some IMGT-functional V segments, including TRBV6-2 and TRBV6-3, so those segments were excluded. Cytomegalovirus status was reported to be diagnosed by the classifier with high specificity and sensitivity in both the original and validation cohorts. The authors suggested that the approach could potentially be extended to other disease states and immunological phenotypes. In a later analysis, 15,000 to 20,000 TCR beta sequences were associated with specific HLA alleles at a false discovery rate of 0.05. V-gene and J-gene trimming of TCR beta chains was associated with a missense DCLRE1C variant in a later genetic analysis, and the association was replicated in an independent cohort. A cluster of highly shared sequence variants was judged likely to represent a technical artifact of the sequencing pipeline. Strong co-occurrence of HLA alleles, especially DR and DQ, made assigning TCR associations to individual alleles difficult. Compared with the roughly 670-donor mean, donors in an Asian-associated ancestry cluster had fewer N-insertions in productive TCRs, according to a later genetic analysis. Across donors, most TCR sequences were observed very rarely, whereas some public TCRs were present in many individuals. The study listed over 150 TCR beta chains as associated with cytomegalovirus. Only TCR beta chains were sequenced in this cohort, and the absence of alpha or paired-chain data limited detectable features. In a later analysis, the rate of TCR association differed among HLA loci, with DRB1 alleles having the most associated TCRs and HLA-C alleles having the fewest. An earlier analysis of some 560 of the donors showed that most TCR beta V segments appeared in productive rearrangements either about 87% or about 30% of the time, which broadly matched IMGT annotations. Linkage disequilibrium might explain the correlated functional status among segregating V segments, but an unknown experimental factor could not be excluded. Because HLA typing was unavailable for some donors at each locus, only the typed subset was used in association tests. A later analysis found that most CMV-associated TCR beta chains appeared HLA-restricted, with HLA associations seemingly driven largely by CMV exposure. In vitro tests confirmed that a few of the cytomegalovirus-associated TCR beta chains recognize cytomegalovirus antigens. In a later analysis, several top co-occurrence clusters were reported to appear linked to parvovirus B19, influenza, CMV and Epstein-Barr virus. Because counts were too low, some 16 rarely observed V segments, including chromosome 9 orphons, were excluded from the earlier analysis of 587 of the donors. Immune exposure information for the cohort was limited to CMV serostatus. In a later analysis, HLA-associated TCR beta chains were found to be more clonally expanded and to have lower generation probabilities than equally common non-associated chains. A further reported finding was that TCR beta sequences accurately predicted the HLA-A and HLA-B alleles for most subjects in the first cohort.

The CDR3 runs 14 amino acids, cysteine and phenylalanine included. Only the CDR3 part of the read is kept: 42 bases, read in frame from the first base. The germline ends are 8 bases apart after V is trimmed by 1 base and J by 7 bases. From a lookup of the germline V gene (reference sequence), CDR1 and CDR2 are SEHNR and FQNEAQ. Libraries were built with the immunoSEQ multiplex PCR assay. For the multiplex PCR, a mixture combining 60 forward primers for TCR Vbeta segments and 13 reverse primers for TCR Jbeta segments was used. A multiplex PCR assay on genomic DNA amplified the CDR3 region of rearranged TCR beta genes. The amplified TCR beta libraries were sequenced on the Illumina HiSeq System as 87-base-pair reads. The original methods were these. Across the 670 or so repertoires, a later analysis counted 80 million or so unique TCR beta chains, roughly 11 million of which were shared by at least two donors. Raw reads were error-corrected and collapsed into unique sequences with a nearest-neighbor algorithm that merged closely related sequences to remove PCR and sequencing errors. To assign V, D and J gene segments, CDR3 sequences were aligned to IMGT reference sequences. For a sequence to be retained, at least a six-nucleotide match to both a V gene segment and a J gene segment was required. A rearrangement was called productive if the CDR3 had no stop codons and remained in frame with V and J, and every other rearrangement was called non-productive. Following IMGT convention, CDR3 was defined as the stretch from the second conserved V-encoded cysteine up to the conserved J-encoded phenylalanine. In an earlier analysis of 587 of the donors, sequences lacking an unambiguous match to a single V gene segment were excluded. An earlier analysis of a few hundred of the donors called V segments functional above 56.7% productive rearrangements and segregating when the between-donor standard deviation exceeded 5%. A statistical classification framework was built to diagnose cytomegalovirus status from the catalog of TCR beta chain sequences. A later analysis assigned V and J genes by comparing TCR nucleotide sequences with IMGT/GENE-DB human TR gene sequences. Using the TCRdist pipeline, a later analysis assigned CDR3 sequences along with most-parsimonious VDJ recombination scenarios. In a later analysis, every TCR beta chain was defined by the combination of its CDR3 amino acid sequence and its V-gene family, and reads without a unique V-gene family were dropped. As a way to deal with suspected cross-contamination and a sequencing artifact, a later analysis dropped hundreds of nucleotide sequences that were highly shared and had low generation probability. For each public chain, a later analysis derived a clonal expansion index from normalized ranks of inferred template counts within each repertoire. In a later analysis, generation probabilities were computed with a VDJ recombination model fitted to out-of-frame rearrangements, and the resulting probabilities were checked against IGoR. In a later analysis, hypergeometric tests were used to score TCR-TCR, TCR-HLA and TCR-CMV co-occurrence, with a repertoire-size bias correction applied to TCR pairs. A later analysis estimated false discovery rates by permuting HLA or CMV assignments 20 times. A later analysis grouped co-occurring TCRs with DBSCAN, adding TCRdist sequence similarity when clustering within HLA-allele-positive subsets. Repertoires with fewer than 30,000 or more than 120,000 public chains, plus five repertoires with anomalous nucleotide sharing, were excluded from co-occurrence clustering. Here the immuneACCESS table is served through TCRdb, limited to in-frame sequences with V and J called. Missing clones are a known gap in these copies; in checked studies unresolved V genes cover under half, and the rest lacks a known reason. The DNA gave D and trimming, while V, J and clone size come from that table. The table for this sample shows 45,000 to 60,000 clones. Approximately 6.9% of the sample is in the top ten clones.

The cohort was made up of approximately 670 healthy bone marrow donors. At the time of sampling, all cohort members were nominally healthy, though unrecorded immune exposures were likely present. The donor tested CMV seronegative, placing the donor among the 350 or so seronegative members of the cohort. Every donor gave a peripheral blood sample, and the peripheral blood mononuclear cells from that sample were used for TCR beta sequencing. The Qiagen DNeasy Blood Extraction Kit was used to extract genomic DNA from the blood cell samples. What was sequenced was PBMCs. Recombination linked TRBV7-9 to TRBJ1-6; confidence is insufficient to name the D gene. The source of this sequence is a woman aged 35 to 49 in good health and CMV-seronegative. At the DNA level, the sequence is TGTGCCAGCAGCTTAGACGTCGGGAATTCACCCCTCCACTTT. The translation is CASSLDVGNSPLHF.